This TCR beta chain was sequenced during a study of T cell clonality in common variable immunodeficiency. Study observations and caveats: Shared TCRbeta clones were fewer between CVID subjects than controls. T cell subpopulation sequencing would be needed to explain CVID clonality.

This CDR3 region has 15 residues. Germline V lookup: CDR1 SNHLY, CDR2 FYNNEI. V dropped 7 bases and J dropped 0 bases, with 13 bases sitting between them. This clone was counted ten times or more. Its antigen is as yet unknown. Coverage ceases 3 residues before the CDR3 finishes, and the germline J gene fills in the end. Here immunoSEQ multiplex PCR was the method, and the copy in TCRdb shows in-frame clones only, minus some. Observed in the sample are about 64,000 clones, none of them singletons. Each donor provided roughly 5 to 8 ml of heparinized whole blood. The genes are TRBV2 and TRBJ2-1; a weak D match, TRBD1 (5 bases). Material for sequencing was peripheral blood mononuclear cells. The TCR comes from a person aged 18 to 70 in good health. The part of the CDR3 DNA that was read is TGTGCCAGCAACCCGGACACGACCTCCTACAATGAG. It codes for CASNPDTTSYNE. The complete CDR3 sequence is CASNPDTTSYNEQFF.